Listed below are T cell receptor beta chains from one sample, sequenced in a study of CD8+ T cells in alopecia areata. Profiling relied on immunoSEQ multiplex PCR, and the TCRdb table lists in-frame clones only, not all of them. Of 150,000 to 190,000 clones listed, about 50% are singletons. Sequences were derived from CD8+ T cells sorted from blood, sampled at week 0. These receptors were obtained from a human donor with alopecia areata. CDR3s include the opening cysteine and the closing phenylalanine or tryptophan. The D gene is left open where the match is weak. For some rows the clone size is stated as once, few or many, or as a class when expanded; others skip it.

V	J	size	D	CDR3	DNA
TRBV27	TRBJ1-1	few	-	CASSVGGTEAFF	TGTGCCAGCAGTGTAGGGGGGACTGAAGCTTTCTTT
TRBV6-5	TRBJ1-1	-	-	CASMGQNTEAFF	TGTGCCAGCATGGGGCAGAACACTGAAGCTTTCTTT
TRBV29-1	TRBJ1-1	-	-	CSVPHENTEAFF	TGCAGCGTTCCCCACGAGAACACTGAAGCTTTCTTT
TRBV5-6	TRBJ1-5	-	-	CASSLGAGQPQHF	TGTGCCAGCAGCCTCGGAGCCGGGCAGCCCCAGCATTTT
TRBV30	TRBJ2-7	-	TRBD1	CAWASGTGVYEQYF	TGTGCCTGGGCTTCGGGGACAGGGGTATACGAGCAGTACTTC
TRBV5-6	TRBJ2-7	-	-	CASSFVQGVHEQYF	TGTGCCAGCAGCTTCGTACAGGGTGTCCACGAGCAGTACTTC
TRBV5-6	TRBJ2-5	-	-	CASSGDRRRETQYF	TGTGCCAGCAGCGGCGACAGGCGGCGGGAGACCCAGTACTTC
TRBV9	TRBJ2-3	-	-	CASSGWIGADTQYF	TGTGCCAGCAGCGGGTGGATAGGGGCAGATACGCAGTATTTT
TRBV11-2	TRBJ2-7	few	-	CASSLGRGQYEQYF	TGTGCCAGCAGCTTAGGGCGTGGACAATACGAGCAGTACTTC
TRBV5-1	TRBJ2-1	-	-	CASSLAGGTEQFF	TGCGCCAGCAGCTTGGCGGGCGGAACTGAGCAGTTCTTC
TRBV15	TRBJ1-3	-	-	CATSSPLLGPPGSSGNTIYF	TGTGCCACCAGCAGTCCCTTGTTGGGACCTCCAGGGAGCTCTGGAAACACCATATATTTT
TRBV15	TRBJ2-6	-	-	CATSRVPSSSGANVLTF	TGTGCCACCAGCAGAGTTCCAAGCTCGTCTGGGGCCAACGTCCTGACTTTC
TRBV29-1	TRBJ2-7	-	-	CSVSSTYEQYF	TGCAGCGTGTCCTCGACCTACGAGCAGTACTTC
TRBV10-2	TRBJ2-1	-	-	CASSELNNEQFF	TGCGCCAGCAGTGAGCTCAACAATGAGCAGTTCTTC
TRBV4-3	TRBJ1-2	-	-	CASSPTGGSLRGYTF	TGCGCCAGCAGCCCGACAGGCGGTTCTTTACGGGGCTACACCTTC
TRBV30	TRBJ2-7	-	-	CAWSVTSGPYEQYF	TGTGCCTGGAGTGTGACTTCGGGGCCCTACGAGCAGTACTTC
TRBV5-4	TRBJ2-4	few	-	CASSPQGSKNIQYF	TGTGCCAGCAGCCCACAGGGCTCCAAAAACATTCAGTACTTC
TRBV19	TRBJ1-2	few	-	CASSIPGAGYTF	TGTGCCAGTAGTATCCCCGGGGCCGGCTACACCTTC
TRBV5-1	TRBJ2-7	-	TRBD1	CASSWGTGYEQYF	TGCGCCAGCAGCTGGGGGACAGGCTACGAGCAGTACTTC
TRBV7-2	TRBJ2-7	-	TRBD1	CASREETARDRVSYEQYF	TGTGCCAGCAGGGAGGAGACTGCCCGGGACAGGGTCTCCTACGAGCAGTACTTC
TRBV29-1	TRBJ2-5	few	-	CSVDTQGLGGETQYF	TGCAGCGTTGACACGCAGGGTTTGGGAGGAGAGACCCAGTACTTC
TRBV19	TRBJ1-1	-	-	CASSINRNTEAFF	TGTGCCAGTAGTATCAACAGGAACACTGAAGCTTTCTTT
TRBV15	TRBJ2-5	-	TRBD1	CATSRVRGQETQYF	TGTGCCACCAGCAGAGTCAGGGGGCAAGAGACCCAGTACTTC
TRBV29-1	TRBJ1-1	-	-	CSAPDTEAFF	TGCAGCGCGCCTGACACGGAAGCTTTCTTT
TRBV4-1	TRBJ1-5	-	-	CASSQDPQGGNQPQHF	TGCGCCAGCAGCCAAGATCCCCAGGGCGGCAATCAGCCCCAGCATTTT
TRBV6-1	TRBJ2-1	-	-	CASSAALGGPGGEQFF	TGTGCCAGCAGTGCCGCACTAGGGGGGCCGGGCGGTGAGCAGTTCTTC
TRBV7-9	TRBJ2-3	-	-	CASSLLLSKPTDTQYF	TGTGCCAGCAGCTTACTTCTCAGCAAACCCACAGATACGCAGTATTTT
TRBV29-1	TRBJ1-5	-	-	CSVRLLRGDNQESQHF	TGCAGCGTTAGACTCCTGAGGGGGGATAACCAGGAATCGCAGCATTTT
TRBV4-3	TRBJ1-1	-	-	CASSQDGGEGDTEAFF	TGCGCCAGCAGCCAAGATGGAGGGGAAGGGGACACTGAAGCTTTCTTT
TRBV6-5	TRBJ1-1	few	-	CASSLIQNTEAFF	TGTGCCAGCAGTTTGATCCAGAACACTGAAGCTTTCTTT
TRBV27	TRBJ1-2	-	-	CASSPSAGALPYGYTF	TGTGCCAGCAGTCCGTCTGCAGGGGCCCTCCCCTATGGCTACACCTTC
TRBV6-5	TRBJ2-7	-	-	CASSYAGEQYF	TGTGCCAGCAGTTACGCGGGCGAGCAGTACTTC
TRBV6-1	TRBJ2-1	-	-	CASSGEGAASYNEQFF	TGTGCCAGCAGTGGGGAGGGGGCCGCGTCCTACAATGAGCAGTTCTTC
TRBV29-1	TRBJ1-2	few	-	CSVVGGLGYTF	TGCAGCGTTGTGGGGGGGCTCGGCTACACCTTC
TRBV29-1	TRBJ1-1	-	TRBD1	CSGTGGNTEAFF	TGCAGCGGGACAGGAGGGAACACTGAAGCTTTCTTT
TRBV15	TRBJ1-4	-	-	CATSSVRGGEKLFF	TGTGCCACCAGCTCCGTGAGAGGGGGTGAAAAACTGTTTTTT
TRBV7-8	TRBJ2-7	few	-	CASSLVRPPSEQYF	TGTGCCAGCAGCTTAGTACGGCCGCCTTCGGAGCAGTACTTC
TRBV2	TRBJ1-5	-	-	CASSQTGYVNQPQHF	TGTGCCAGCAGCCAAACGGGGTATGTTAATCAGCCCCAGCATTTT
TRBV7-2	TRBJ1-1	once	TRBD1	CASSFDRGTEAFF	TGTGCCAGCAGCTTCGACAGGGGAACTGAAGCTTTCTTT
TRBV19	TRBJ2-5	-	-	CASSIDGEETQYF	TGTGCCAGTAGTATCGACGGAGAAGAGACCCAGTACTTC
TRBV5-1	TRBJ2-4	-	-	CASSDNTGTSYF	TGCGCCAGCAGCGACAATACAGGGACCTCGTACTTC
TRBV11-3	TRBJ2-3	few	TRBD1	CASSSRGGDDTQYF	TGTGCCAGCAGCTCGAGAGGGGGCGACGATACGCAGTATTTT
TRBV18	TRBJ2-1	-	TRBD2	CASSRTSGGARNEQFF	TGTGCCAGCTCACGGACTAGCGGGGGGGCGAGGAATGAGCAGTTCTTC
TRBV2	TRBJ2-7	-	-	CASSDRGLSYEQYF	TGTGCCAGCAGTGACCGGGGCCTATCCTACGAGCAGTACTTC
TRBV19	TRBJ2-1	-	-	CASSIDPSNEQFF	TGTGCCAGTAGTATAGATCCGAGCAATGAGCAGTTCTTC